The present entry profiles one T cell receptor (beta chain) with its context. Its antigen is as yet unknown. The sample originates from a study of T-cell reconstitution after alpha-beta-depleted transplantation in children. A library of TCRbeta sequences, prepared with unique molecular identifiers, was generated. TCRdb fed the PCR reads into MiXCR, producing one record per CDR3 protein. Of around 450,000 distinct CDR3 sequences in the sample, roughly 17% are singletons; the top ten hold roughly 27%. Regarding the study as a whole: Diversity and T-cell counts at one year after transplant derived mostly from new T cells. The origin of alpha-beta T cells about two months after transplant was reportedly several hundred expanded graft clones. For some patients, TCRbeta diversity was high at day 60 because of recipient T cells and thymic progenitors that survived.

The source was PBMCs, mostly from graft donor cells, collected 360 days after TCRalphabeta/CD19-depleted stem cell transplant. This receptor was identified in a boy in the first two years of life who had a stem cell transplant for Wiskott-Aldrich syndrome, so the T cells may come from the graft donor.

CDR3 region: CASSLGVFAAKNIQYF. The CDR3 DNA is TGCGCCAGCAGCTTGGGGGTCTTTGCGGCAAAAAACATTCAGTACTTC. This chain joins TRBV5-1 and TRBJ2-4; no definite D call. Trimming took off 0 bases at V and 4 bases at J, with 14 bases between the two ends. The V gene's germline CDR1 is SGHRS and CDR2 YFSETQ. The CDR3 extends over 16 amino acids.